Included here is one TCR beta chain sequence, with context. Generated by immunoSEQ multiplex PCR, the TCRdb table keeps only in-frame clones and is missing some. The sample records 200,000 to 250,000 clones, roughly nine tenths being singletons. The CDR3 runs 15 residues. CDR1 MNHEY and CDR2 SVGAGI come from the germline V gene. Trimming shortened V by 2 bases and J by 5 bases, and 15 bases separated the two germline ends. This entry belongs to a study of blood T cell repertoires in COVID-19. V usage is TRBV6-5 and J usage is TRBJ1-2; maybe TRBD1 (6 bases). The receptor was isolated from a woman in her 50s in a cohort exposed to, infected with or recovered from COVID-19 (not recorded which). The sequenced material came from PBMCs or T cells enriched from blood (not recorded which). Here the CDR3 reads CASSYGTQGKYGYTF. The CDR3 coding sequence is TGTGCCAGCAGTTACGGGACCCAGGGGAAATATGGCTACACCTTC.